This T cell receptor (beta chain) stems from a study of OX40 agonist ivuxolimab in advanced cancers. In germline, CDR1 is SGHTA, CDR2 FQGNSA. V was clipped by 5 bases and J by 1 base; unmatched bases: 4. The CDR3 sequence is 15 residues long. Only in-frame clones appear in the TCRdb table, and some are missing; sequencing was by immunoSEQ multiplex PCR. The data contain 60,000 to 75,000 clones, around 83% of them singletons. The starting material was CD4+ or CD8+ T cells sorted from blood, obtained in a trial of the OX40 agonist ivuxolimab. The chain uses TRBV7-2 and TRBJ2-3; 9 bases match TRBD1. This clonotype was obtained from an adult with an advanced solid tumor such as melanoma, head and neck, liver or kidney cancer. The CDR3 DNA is TGTGCCAGCAGCCCCTGGACAGGGGGCACAGATACGCAGTATTTT. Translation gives CASSPWTGGTDTQYF.